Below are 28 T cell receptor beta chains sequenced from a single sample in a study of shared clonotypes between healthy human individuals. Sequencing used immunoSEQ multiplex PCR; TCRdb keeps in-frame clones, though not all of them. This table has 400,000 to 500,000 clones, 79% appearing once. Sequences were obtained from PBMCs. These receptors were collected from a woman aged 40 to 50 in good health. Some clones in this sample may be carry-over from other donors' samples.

The DNA of the CDR3 is TGTGCCAGCTCACCAGAATTGGGATTTTACGAGCAGTACTTC. It translates to CASSPELGFYEQYF. The chain uses TRBV18 and TRBJ2-7; D not certain. V lost 2 bases and J lost 4, with 12 bases in between. The CDR3 spans 14 residues. CDR1 and CDR2 (germline): KGHSH, LQKENI.

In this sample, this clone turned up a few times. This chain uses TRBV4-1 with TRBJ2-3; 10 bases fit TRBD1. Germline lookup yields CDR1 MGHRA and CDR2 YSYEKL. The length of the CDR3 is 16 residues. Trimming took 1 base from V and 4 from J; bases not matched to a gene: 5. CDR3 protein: CASSQAGTGVPDTQYF. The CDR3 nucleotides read TGCGCCAGCAGCCAAGCCGGGACAGGGGTCCCAGATACGCAGTATTTT.

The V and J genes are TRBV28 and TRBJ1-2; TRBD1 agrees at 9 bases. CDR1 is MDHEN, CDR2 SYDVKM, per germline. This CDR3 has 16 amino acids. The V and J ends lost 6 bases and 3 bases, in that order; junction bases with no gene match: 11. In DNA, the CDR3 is TGTGCCAGCAGCCCCACTGGGACAGGGTACCACTATGGCTACACCTTC. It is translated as CASSPTGTGYHYGYTF.

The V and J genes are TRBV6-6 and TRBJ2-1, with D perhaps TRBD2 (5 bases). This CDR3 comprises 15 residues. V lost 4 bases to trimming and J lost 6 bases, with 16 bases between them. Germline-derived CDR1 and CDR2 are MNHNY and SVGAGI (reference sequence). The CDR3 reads CASSCAPGGTNEQFF. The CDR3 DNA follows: TGTGCCAGCAGTTGCGCTCCCGGAGGTACCAATGAGCAGTTCTTC.

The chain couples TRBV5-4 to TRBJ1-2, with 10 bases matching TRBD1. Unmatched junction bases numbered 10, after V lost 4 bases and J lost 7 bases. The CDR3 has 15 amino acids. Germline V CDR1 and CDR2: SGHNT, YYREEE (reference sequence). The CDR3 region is CASSARDRGKFGYTF. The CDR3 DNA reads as TGTGCCAGCAGCGCTAGGGACAGGGGAAAGTTTGGCTACACCTTC.

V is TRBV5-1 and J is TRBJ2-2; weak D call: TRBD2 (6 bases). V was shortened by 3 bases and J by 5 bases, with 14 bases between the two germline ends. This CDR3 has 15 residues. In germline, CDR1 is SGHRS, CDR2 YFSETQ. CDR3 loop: CASSYDSGRTGELFF. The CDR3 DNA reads TGCGCCAGCAGCTACGATAGCGGAAGGACCGGGGAGCTGTTTTTT.

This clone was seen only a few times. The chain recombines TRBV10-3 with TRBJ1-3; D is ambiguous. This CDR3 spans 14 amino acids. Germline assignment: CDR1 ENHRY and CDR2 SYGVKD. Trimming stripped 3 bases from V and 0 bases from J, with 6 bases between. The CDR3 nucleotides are TGTGCCATCAGTGACGGAGACTCTGGAAACACCATATATTTT. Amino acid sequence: CAISDGDSGNTIYF.

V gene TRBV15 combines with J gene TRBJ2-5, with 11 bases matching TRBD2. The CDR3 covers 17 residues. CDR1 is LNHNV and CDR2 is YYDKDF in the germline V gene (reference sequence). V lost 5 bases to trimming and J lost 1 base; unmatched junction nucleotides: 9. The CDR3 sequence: CATSPLGLAVGQETQYF. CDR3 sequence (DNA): TGTGCCACCAGCCCGCTGGGACTAGCGGTAGGCCAAGAGACCCAGTACTTC. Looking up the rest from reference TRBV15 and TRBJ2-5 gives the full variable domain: DAMVIQNPRYQVTQFGKPVTLSCSQTLNHNVMYWYQQKSSQAPKLLFHYYDKDFNNEADTPDNFQSRRPNTSFCFLDIRSPGLGDTAMYLCATSPLGLAVGQETQYFGPGTRLLVL.

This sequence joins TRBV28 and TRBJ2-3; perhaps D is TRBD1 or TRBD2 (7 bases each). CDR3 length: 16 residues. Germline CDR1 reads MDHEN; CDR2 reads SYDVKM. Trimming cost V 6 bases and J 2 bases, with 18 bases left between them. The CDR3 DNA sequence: TGTGCCAGCAGACAGGGGAGGGCCGGGTTCACAGATACGCAGTATTTT. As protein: CASRQGRAGFTDTQYF. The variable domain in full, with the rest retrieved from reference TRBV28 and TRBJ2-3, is DVKVTQSSRYLVKRTGEKVFLECVQDMDHENMFWYRQDPGLGLRLIYFSYDVKMKEKGDIPEGYSVSREKKERFSLILESASTNQTSMYLCASRQGRAGFTDTQYFGPGTRLTVL.

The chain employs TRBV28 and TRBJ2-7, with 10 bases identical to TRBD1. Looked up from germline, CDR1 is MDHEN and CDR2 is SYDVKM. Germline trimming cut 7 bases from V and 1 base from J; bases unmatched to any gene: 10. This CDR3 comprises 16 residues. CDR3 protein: CASTKLGQGDSYEQYF. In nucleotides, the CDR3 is TGTGCCAGCACCAAACTCGGACAGGGGGATTCCTACGAGCAGTACTTC.

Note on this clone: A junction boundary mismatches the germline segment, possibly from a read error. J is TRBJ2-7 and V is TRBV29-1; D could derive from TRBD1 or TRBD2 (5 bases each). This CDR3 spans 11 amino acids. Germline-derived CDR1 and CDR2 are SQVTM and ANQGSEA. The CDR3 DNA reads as TGCAGCGTTGAAACCCTGGGGGTAGCAGACTTC. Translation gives CSVETLGVADF.

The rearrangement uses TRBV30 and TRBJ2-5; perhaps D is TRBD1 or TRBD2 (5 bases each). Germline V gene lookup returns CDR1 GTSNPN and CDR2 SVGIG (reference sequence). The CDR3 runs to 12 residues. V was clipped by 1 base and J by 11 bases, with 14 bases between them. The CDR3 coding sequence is TGTGCCTGGAGTGGGGGGTACGGTGAGCAGTACTTC. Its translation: CAWSGGYGEQYF.

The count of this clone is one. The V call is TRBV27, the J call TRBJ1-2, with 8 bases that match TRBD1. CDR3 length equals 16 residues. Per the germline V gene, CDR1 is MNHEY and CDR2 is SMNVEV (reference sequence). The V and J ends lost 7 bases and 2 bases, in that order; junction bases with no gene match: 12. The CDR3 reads CASNPTPRDRNYGYTF. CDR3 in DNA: TGTGCCAGCAACCCAACTCCCCGGGACAGGAACTATGGCTACACCTTC.

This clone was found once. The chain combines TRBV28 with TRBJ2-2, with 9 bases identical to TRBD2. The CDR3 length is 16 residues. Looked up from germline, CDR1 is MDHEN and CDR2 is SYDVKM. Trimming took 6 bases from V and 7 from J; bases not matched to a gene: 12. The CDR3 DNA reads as TGTGCCAGCAGCCCCGGGACTAGCCCCCAGGACGGGGAGCTGTTTTTT. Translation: CASSPGTSPQDGELFF. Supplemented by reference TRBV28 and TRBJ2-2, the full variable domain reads DVKVTQSSRYLVKRTGEKVFLECVQDMDHENMFWYRQDPGLGLRLIYFSYDVKMKEKGDIPEGYSVSREKKERFSLILESASTNQTSMYLCASSPGTSPQDGELFFGEGSRLTVL.

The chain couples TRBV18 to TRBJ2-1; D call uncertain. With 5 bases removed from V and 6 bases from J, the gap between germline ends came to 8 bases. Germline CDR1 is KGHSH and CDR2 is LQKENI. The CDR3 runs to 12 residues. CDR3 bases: TGTGCCAGCTCAACAGTATCCAATGAGCAGTTCTTC. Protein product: CASSTVSNEQFF.

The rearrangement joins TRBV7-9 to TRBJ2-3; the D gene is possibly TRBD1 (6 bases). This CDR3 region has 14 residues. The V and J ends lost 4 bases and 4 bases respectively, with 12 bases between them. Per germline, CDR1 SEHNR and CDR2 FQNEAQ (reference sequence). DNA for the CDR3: TGTGCCAGCAGCTCTACAGGGTTCGCAGATACGCAGTATTTT. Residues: CASSSTGFADTQYF.

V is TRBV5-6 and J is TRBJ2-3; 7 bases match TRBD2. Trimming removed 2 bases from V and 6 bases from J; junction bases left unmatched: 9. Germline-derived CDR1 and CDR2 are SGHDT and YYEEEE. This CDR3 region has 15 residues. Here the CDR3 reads CASSFAGLREDTQYF. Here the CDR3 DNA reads TGTGCCAGCAGCTTCGCCGGACTGCGGGAGGATACGCAGTATTTT.

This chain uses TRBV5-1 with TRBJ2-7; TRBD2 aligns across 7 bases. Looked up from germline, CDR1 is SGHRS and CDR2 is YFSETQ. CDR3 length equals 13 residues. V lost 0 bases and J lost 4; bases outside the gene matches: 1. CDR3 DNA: TGCGCCAGCAGCTTGGGAGCGGGGTACGAGCAGTACTTC. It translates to CASSLGAGYEQYF.

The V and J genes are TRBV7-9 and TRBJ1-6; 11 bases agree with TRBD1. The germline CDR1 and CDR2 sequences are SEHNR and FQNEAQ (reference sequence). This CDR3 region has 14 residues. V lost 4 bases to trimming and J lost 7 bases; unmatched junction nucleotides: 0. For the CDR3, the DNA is TGTGCCAGCAGCTGGGACAGGGGGAATTCACCCCTCCACTTT. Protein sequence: CASSWDRGNSPLHF.

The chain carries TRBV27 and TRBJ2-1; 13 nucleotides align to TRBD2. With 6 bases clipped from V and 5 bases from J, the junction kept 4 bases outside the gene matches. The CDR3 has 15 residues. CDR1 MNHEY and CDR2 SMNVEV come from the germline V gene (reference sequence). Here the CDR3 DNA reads TGTGCCAGCAGGAGACTAGCGGGAGGCGACAATGAGCAGTTCTTC. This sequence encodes CASRRLAGGDNEQFF.

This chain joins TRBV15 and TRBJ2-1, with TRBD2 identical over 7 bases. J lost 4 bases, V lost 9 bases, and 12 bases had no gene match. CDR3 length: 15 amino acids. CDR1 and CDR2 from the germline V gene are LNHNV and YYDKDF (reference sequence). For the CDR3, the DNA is TGTGCCACTGGGAGCGAGGCGGGAGCTTACAATGAGCAGTTCTTC. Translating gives CATGSEAGAYNEQFF.

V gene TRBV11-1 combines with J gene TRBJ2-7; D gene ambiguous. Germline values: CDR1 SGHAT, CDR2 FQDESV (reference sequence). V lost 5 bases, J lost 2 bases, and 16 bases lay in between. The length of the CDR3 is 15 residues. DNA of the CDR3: TGTGCCAGCAGCCGCCTGGCAGGTGAAACCTACGAGCAGTACTTC. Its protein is CASSRLAGETYEQYF.

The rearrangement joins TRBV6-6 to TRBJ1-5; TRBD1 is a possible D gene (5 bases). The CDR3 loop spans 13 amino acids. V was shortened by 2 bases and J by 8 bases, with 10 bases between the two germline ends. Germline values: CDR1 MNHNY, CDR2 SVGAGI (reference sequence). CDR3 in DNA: TGTGCCAGCAGTTACCGCGGGGGGGAGCCCCAGCATTTT. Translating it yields CASSYRGGEPQHF.

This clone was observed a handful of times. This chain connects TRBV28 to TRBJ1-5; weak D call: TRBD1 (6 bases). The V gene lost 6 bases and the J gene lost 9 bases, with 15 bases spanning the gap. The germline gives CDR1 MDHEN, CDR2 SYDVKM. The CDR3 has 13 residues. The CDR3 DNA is TGTGCCAGCAGGCAGGGGAGCACAGGGCCCCAGCATTTT. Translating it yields CASRQGSTGPQHF.

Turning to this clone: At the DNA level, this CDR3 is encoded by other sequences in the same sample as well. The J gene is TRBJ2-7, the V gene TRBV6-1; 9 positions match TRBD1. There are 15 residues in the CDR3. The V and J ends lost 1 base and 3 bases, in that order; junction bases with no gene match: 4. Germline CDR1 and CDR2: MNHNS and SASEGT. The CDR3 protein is CASSEGTGAVYEQYF. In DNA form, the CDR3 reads TGTGCCAGCAGTGAAGGGACAGGGGCTGTCTACGAGCAGTACTTC.

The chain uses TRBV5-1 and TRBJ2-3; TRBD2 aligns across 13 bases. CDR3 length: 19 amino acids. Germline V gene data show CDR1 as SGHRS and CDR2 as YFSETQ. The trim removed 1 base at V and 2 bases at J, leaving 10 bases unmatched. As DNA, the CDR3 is TGCGCCAGCAGCTTGACTCCCTCCGGGACTAGCGGGAACACAGATACGCAGTATTTT. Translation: CASSLTPSGTSGNTDTQYF. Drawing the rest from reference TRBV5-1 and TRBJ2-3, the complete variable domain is KAGVTQTPRYLIKTRGQQVTLSCSPISGHRSVSWYQQTPGQGLQFLFEYFSETQRNKGNFPGRFSGRQFSNSRSEMNVSTLELGDSALYLCASSLTPSGTSGNTDTQYFGPGTRLTVL.

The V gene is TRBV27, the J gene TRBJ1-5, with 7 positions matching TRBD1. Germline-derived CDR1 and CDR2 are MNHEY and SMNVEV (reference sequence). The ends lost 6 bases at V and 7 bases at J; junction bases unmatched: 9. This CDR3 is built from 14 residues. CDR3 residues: CASRGTGATQPQHF. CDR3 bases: TGTGCCAGCAGGGGAACAGGGGCCACCCAGCCCCAGCATTTT.

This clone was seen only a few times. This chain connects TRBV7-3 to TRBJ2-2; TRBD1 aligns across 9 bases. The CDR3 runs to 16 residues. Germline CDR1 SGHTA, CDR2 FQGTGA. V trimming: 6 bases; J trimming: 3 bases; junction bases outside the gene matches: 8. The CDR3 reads CASSHSGTGYTGELFF. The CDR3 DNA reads TGTGCCAGCAGTCACTCCGGGACAGGGTACACCGGGGAGCTGTTTTTT.